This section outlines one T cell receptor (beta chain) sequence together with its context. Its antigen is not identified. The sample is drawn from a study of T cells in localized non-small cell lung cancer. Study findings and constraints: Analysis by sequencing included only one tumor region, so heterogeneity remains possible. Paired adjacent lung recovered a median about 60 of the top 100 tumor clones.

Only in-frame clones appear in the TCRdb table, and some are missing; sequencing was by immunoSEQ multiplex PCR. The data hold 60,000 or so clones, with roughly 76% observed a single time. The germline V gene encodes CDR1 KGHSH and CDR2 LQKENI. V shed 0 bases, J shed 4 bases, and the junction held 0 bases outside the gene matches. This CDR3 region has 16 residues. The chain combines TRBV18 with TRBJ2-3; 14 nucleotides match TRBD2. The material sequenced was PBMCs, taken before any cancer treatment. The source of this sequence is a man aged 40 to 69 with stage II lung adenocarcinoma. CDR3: CASSPPGLAGADTQYF. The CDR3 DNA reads TGTGCCAGCTCACCACCGGGACTAGCGGGAGCAGATACGCAGTATTTT. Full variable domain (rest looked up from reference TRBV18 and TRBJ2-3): NAGVMQNPRHLVRRRGQEARLRCSPMKGHSHVYWYRQLPEEGLKFMVYLQKENIIDESGMPKERFSAEFPKEGPSILRIQQVVRGDSAAYFCASSPPGLAGADTQYFGPGTRLTVL.